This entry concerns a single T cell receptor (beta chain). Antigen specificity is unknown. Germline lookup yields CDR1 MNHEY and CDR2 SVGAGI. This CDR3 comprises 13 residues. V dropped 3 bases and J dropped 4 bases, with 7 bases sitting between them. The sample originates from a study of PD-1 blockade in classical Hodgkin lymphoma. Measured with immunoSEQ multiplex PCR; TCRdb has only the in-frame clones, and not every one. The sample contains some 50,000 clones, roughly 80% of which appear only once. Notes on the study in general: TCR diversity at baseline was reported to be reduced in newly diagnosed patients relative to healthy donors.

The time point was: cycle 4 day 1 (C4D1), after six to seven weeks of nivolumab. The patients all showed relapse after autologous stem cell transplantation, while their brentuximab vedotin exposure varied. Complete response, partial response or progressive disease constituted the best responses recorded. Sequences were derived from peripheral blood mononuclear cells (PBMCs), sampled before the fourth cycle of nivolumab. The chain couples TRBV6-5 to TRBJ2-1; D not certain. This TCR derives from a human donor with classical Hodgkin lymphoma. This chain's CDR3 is CASSYDLYNEQFF. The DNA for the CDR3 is TGTGCCAGCAGTTATGACTTGTACAATGAGCAGTTCTTC.